This TCR beta chain emerged from a study of T cells expressing NK-cell markers. Researchers built TCR beta cDNA using 5'RACE template switching with UMIs. TCRdb reprocessed the 5' RACE reads; each CDR3 protein has one entry and no DNA is given. Recorded here are 400,000 to 550,000 distinct CDR3 sequences; the top ten clones represent more than 7%. Germline V gene sequence: CDR1 SEHNR, CDR2 FQNEAQ (reference sequence). The length of the CDR3 is 15 residues. Sequenced input: blood T cells: a sorted CD56 or NKG2C T cell subset, CD4+ or CD8+ T cells, or bulk PBMC T cells (not recorded which). The rearrangement joins TRBV7-9 to TRBJ1-3. This receptor was obtained from a woman aged 18 to 69 in good health. The chain's CDR3 is CASSLRQGSGNTIYF.